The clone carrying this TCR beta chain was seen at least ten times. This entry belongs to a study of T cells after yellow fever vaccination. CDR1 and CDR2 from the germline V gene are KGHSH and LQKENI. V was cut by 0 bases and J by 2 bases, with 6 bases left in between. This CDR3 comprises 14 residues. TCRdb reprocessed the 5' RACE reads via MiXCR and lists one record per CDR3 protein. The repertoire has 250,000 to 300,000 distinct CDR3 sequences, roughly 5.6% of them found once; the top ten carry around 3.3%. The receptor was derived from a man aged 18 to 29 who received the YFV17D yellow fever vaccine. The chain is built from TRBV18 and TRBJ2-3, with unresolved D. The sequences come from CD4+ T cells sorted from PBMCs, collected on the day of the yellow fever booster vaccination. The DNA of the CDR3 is TGTGCCAGCTCACCACCTACGAACACAGATACGCAGTATTTT. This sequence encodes CASSPPTNTDTQYF.